Below are 27 T cell receptor beta chains sequenced from a single sample in a study of T cell changes during pregnancy in multiple sclerosis (dated by TCRdb to 2018 to 2020). The method was the immunoSEQ multiplex PCR assay. TCRdb carries this immuneACCESS record with in-frame sequences only. Its versions omit some clonotypes, under half of them owing to an unresolved V gene in the studies checked, with the rest unexplained. This sample gives approximately 41,000 clones in total; 89% of them show up just once. Roughly 1.1% of the sample is taken by the ten largest. Sequencing was performed on CD4+ T cells from peripheral blood mononuclear cells, taken in the first trimester of pregnancy. The receptors were gathered from a female donor with multiple sclerosis, enrolled in a pregnancy study.

The genes are TRBV14 and TRBJ2-5; TRBD2 might be the D (6 bases). The CDR3 length is 13 residues. CDR1 and CDR2 (germline): SGHDN, FVKESK. Trimming shortened V by 0 bases and J by 9 bases, and 11 bases separated the two germline ends. CDR3 coding DNA: TGTGCCAGCAGCCAAGATGTATCGGGGGCCCAGTACTTC. Residues: CASSQDVSGAQYF. Supplemented by reference TRBV14 and TRBJ2-5, the full variable domain reads EAGVTQFPSHSVIEKGQTVTLRCDPISGHDNLYWYRRVMGKEIKFLLHFVKESKQDESGMPNNRFLAERTGGTYSTLKVQPAELEDSGVYFCASSQDVSGAQYFGPGTRLLVL.

The chain couples TRBV23-1 to TRBJ1-2; 7 nucleotides agree with TRBD1. TRBV23-1 is labeled an ORF, and its function is uncertain. The V and J ends lost 9 bases and 7 bases, in that order; junction bases with no gene match: 8. There are 12 residues in the CDR3. The CDR3 DNA is TGCGCCAGTTCAGGGGGGAGGCCTGGCTACACCTTC. Its protein product is CASSGGRPGYTF.

The gene calls are TRBV5-1 and TRBJ2-1; the match to TRBD2 covers 9 bases. CDR1 and CDR2 from the germline V gene are SGHRS and YFSETQ. The CDR3 has 15 residues. Trimming at V came to 2 bases and at J to 8 bases, leaving 8 bases not matched to a gene. CDR3 in DNA: TGCGCCAGCAGCTTTGGCGGGGGGGGAATCGATGAGCAGTTCTTC. Translation gives CASSFGGGGIDEQFF.

V and J are TRBV7-2 and TRBJ2-7, with D uncertain. V lost 3 bases and J 5 bases, leaving 20 bases between the germline ends. This CDR3 has 16 residues. The V gene's germline CDR1 is SGHTA and CDR2 FQGNSA. The CDR3 nucleotides are TGTGCCAGCAGCTTCTCGGTCCAACCCATCCAGGACGAGCAGTACTTC. Its translation is CASSFSVQPIQDEQYF.

The V gene is TRBV19, the J gene TRBJ1-2; 7 bases are shared with TRBD1. Trimming cost V 6 bases and J 5 bases; bases outside gene matches: 6. The CDR3 is 13 residues long. Germline-derived CDR1 and CDR2 are LNHDA and SQIVND (reference sequence). The CDR3 here is CASRGQSEYGYTF. CDR3 nucleotide sequence: TGTGCCAGTAGGGGACAGTCAGAATATGGCTACACCTTC.

The gene calls are TRBV28 and TRBJ2-7; 14 nucleotides align to TRBD2. The CDR3 spans 14 residues. The trim removed 6 bases at V and 10 bases at J, leaving 8 bases unmatched. The V gene's germline CDR1 is MDHEN and CDR2 SYDVKM. As DNA, the CDR3 is TGTGCCAGCAGACCGACAGGGACTAGCGGGAGACAGTACTTC. This codes for CASRPTGTSGRQYF.

This chain uses TRBV18 with TRBJ2-4; a possible D gene is TRBD2 (6 bases). The CDR3 spans 15 residues. Germline V lookup: CDR1 KGHSH, CDR2 LQKENI. V was shortened by 2 bases and J by 12 bases, with 20 bases between the two germline ends. The CDR3 nucleotides are TGTGCCAGCTCACCAGCCAGCCGGGACTCAAAAACTCAGTACTTC. Translating gives CASSPASRDSKTQYF.

This sequence joins TRBV28 and TRBJ2-3, with 14 bases aligning to TRBD2. Germline V gene data show CDR1 as MDHEN and CDR2 as SYDVKM. CDR3 length equals 19 residues. With 4 bases clipped from V and 5 bases from J, the junction kept 14 bases outside the gene matches. The CDR3 sequence: CASSSLPPGLAGAGDTQYF. CDR3 nucleotides: TGTGCCAGCAGTTCCCTCCCGCCGGGACTAGCGGGAGCGGGAGATACGCAGTATTTT.

This clone was recorded once. V gene TRBV7-2 combines with J gene TRBJ2-1; D ambiguous. Germline V gives CDR1 SGHTA, CDR2 FQGNSA. This CDR3 has 13 amino acids. V lost 1 base to trimming and J lost 6 bases, with 7 bases between them. The CDR3 reads CASSLGQINEQFF. The CDR3 coding sequence is TGTGCCAGCAGCTTAGGGCAAATCAATGAGCAGTTCTTC.

The chain combines TRBV7-2 with TRBJ1-2, with TRBD1 matching over 7 bases. Germline CDR1 SGHTA, CDR2 FQGNSA. The V gene end was trimmed by 1 base and the J gene end by 8 bases; junction bases not matched to a gene: 4. This CDR3 is 13 amino acids long. The CDR3 DNA reads TGTGCCAGCAGCTTAGGAGGGGGCAGAGGCTACACCTTC. Protein: CASSLGGGRGYTF.

The genes are TRBV6-5 and TRBJ2-5, with TRBD2 matching over 10 bases. J was trimmed by 5 bases and V by 8 bases; bases with no gene match: 8. Germline values: CDR1 MNHEY, CDR2 SVGAGI. The CDR3 has 14 residues. The CDR3, as DNA: TGTGCCAGCTCTAGCGGGAGTGCATGGGAGACCCAGTACTTC. It codes for CASSSGSAWETQYF.

The rearrangement links TRBV4-3 to TRBJ2-3; 7 bases agree with TRBD2. Germline V gives CDR1 LGHNA, CDR2 YSLEER. The CDR3 runs 16 residues. Trimming cost V 4 bases and J 0 bases; bases outside gene matches: 7. The DNA for the CDR3 is TGCGCCAGCAGCCGGCTAGCGGCAACTAGCACAGATACGCAGTATTTT. Amino acid sequence: CASSRLAATSTDTQYF.

V and J are TRBV6-5 and TRBJ1-6; D uncertain. CDR1 MNHEY and CDR2 SVGAGI come from the germline V gene. The V and J ends lost 6 bases and 0 bases respectively, with 9 bases between them. The CDR3 has 15 residues. This CDR3 is CASRISSSYNSPLHF. The CDR3 nucleotides read TGTGCCAGCAGGATATCGAGCTCCTATAATTCACCCCTCCACTTT.

This rearrangement joins TRBV28 to TRBJ1-2, with TRBD1 matching 11 bases. There are 17 residues in the CDR3. The junction had 12 bases not matched to a gene; V was cut back by 6 bases and J by 3 bases. The germline CDR1 and CDR2 sequences are MDHEN and SYDVKM. CDR3 residues: CASRAPMGQGEDYGYTF. Written as DNA, the CDR3 is TGTGCCAGCAGGGCACCGATGGGACAGGGGGAGGACTATGGCTACACCTTC.

The chain uses TRBV7-9 and TRBJ2-3, with 8 bases matching TRBD1. The CDR3 loop spans 15 amino acids. Trimming removed 7 bases from V and 4 bases from J; junction bases left unmatched: 10. CDR1 is SEHNR and CDR2 is FQNEAQ in the germline V gene (reference sequence). Written as DNA, the CDR3 is TGTGCCAGCACCACAGGGGGGAGGACCCCAGATACGCAGTATTTT. Translating it yields CASTTGGRTPDTQYF.

This clone showed up just once. This chain uses TRBV7-9 with TRBJ1-5; no firm D call. V lost 5 bases, J lost 4 bases, and 12 bases lay in between. From germline, CDR1 is SEHNR and CDR2 FQNEAQ (reference sequence). The CDR3 has 14 residues. In DNA, the CDR3 is TGTGCCAGCAGCCCGGCGGCGCTAAATCAGCCCCAGCATTTT. Translated, it gives CASSPAALNQPQHF. The variable domain in full, with the rest retrieved from reference TRBV7-9 and TRBJ1-5, is DTGVSQNPRHKITKRGQNVTFRCDPISEHNRLYWYRQTLGQGPEFLTYFQNEAQLEKSRLLSDRFSAERPKGSFSTLEIQRTEQGDSAMYLCASSPAALNQPQHFGDGTRLSIL.

Only a few counts were recorded for this clone. This rearrangement joins TRBV11-3 to TRBJ2-7; 10 bases agree with TRBD2. This CDR3 comprises 16 residues. Trimming took 0 bases from V and 2 from J; bases not matched to a gene: 4. In germline, CDR1 is SGHNT, CDR2 YENEEA. The CDR3 coding sequence is TGTGCCAGCAGCTTAGAACTAGCGGGACCCGCCTACGAGCAGTACTTC. The encoded protein is CASSLELAGPAYEQYF. The full variable domain, completed using reference TRBV11-3 and TRBJ2-7, is EAGVVQSPRYKIIEKKQPVAFWCNPISGHNTLYWYLQNLGQGPELLIRYENEEAVDDSQLPKDRFSAERLKGVDSTLKIQPAELGDSAVYLCASSLELAGPAYEQYFGPGTRLTVT.

V is TRBV5-5 and J is TRBJ2-3, with TRBD2 matching 9 bases. This CDR3 has 13 amino acids. CDR1 and CDR2 (germline): SGHKS, YYEKEE (reference sequence). The trim removed 1 base at V and 12 bases at J, leaving 6 bases unmatched. The DNA for the CDR3 is TGTGCCAGCAGCTTGCAGGGGACTAGCAATCAGTATTTT. Translated: CASSLQGTSNQYF.

This chain uses TRBV7-9 with TRBJ2-3; a weak D match, TRBD1 (6 bases). The CDR3 consists of 14 residues. Germline lookup yields CDR1 SEHNR and CDR2 FQNEAQ (reference sequence). The germline V and J ends were trimmed by 5 bases and 1 base, with 10 bases remaining between them. CDR3 coding DNA: TGTGCCAGCAGCCCCCGGACAGGCACAGATACGCAGTATTTT. This sequence encodes CASSPRTGTDTQYF.

The chain employs TRBV28 and TRBJ2-3; 11 bases are a match to TRBD2. CDR3 size: 16 residues. Germline V gene lookup returns CDR1 MDHEN and CDR2 SYDVKM. Trimming cost V 2 bases and J 6 bases; bases outside gene matches: 7. CDR3 region: CASSLTSGSVGDTQYF. For the CDR3, the DNA is TGTGCCAGCAGTTTAACTAGCGGGAGTGTAGGGGATACGCAGTATTTT.

This chain uses TRBV5-1 with TRBJ1-1; weak D call: TRBD1 (5 bases). Looked up from germline, CDR1 is SGHRS and CDR2 is YFSETQ. This CDR3 is 16 amino acids long. V dropped 1 base and J dropped 7 bases, with 20 bases sitting between them. The chain's CDR3 is CASSLFSGRDRGEAFF. The CDR3 nucleotides are TGCGCCAGCAGCTTGTTCTCAGGCAGGGATAGGGGTGAAGCTTTCTTT. Using reference TRBV5-1 and TRBJ1-1 for the parts outside the CDR3, the full variable domain is KAGVTQTPRYLIKTRGQQVTLSCSPISGHRSVSWYQQTPGQGLQFLFEYFSETQRNKGNFPGRFSGRQFSNSRSEMNVSTLELGDSALYLCASSLFSGRDRGEAFFGQGTRLTVV.

The chain joins TRBV4-3 to TRBJ2-1; the D gene is possibly TRBD2 (5 bases). There are 15 residues in the CDR3. Per germline, CDR1 LGHNA and CDR2 YSLEER. Trimming took 8 bases from V and 0 from J, leaving 14 bases between them. The CDR3 nucleotides are TGCGCCAGCGCGCGTGCGGGTGGCTCCTACAATGAGCAGTTCTTC. Residues: CASARAGGSYNEQFF.

The chain is built from TRBV6-6 and TRBJ2-4; 8 nucleotides align to TRBD1. V shed 2 bases and J 4 bases; nucleotides not matched to a gene: 7. The CDR3 length is 16 residues. In germline, CDR1 is MNHNY, CDR2 SVGAGI (reference sequence). The CDR3 DNA is TGTGCCAGCAGTTACGATTCAGGGGGCTCAAAAAACATTCAGTACTTC. This translates into CASSYDSGGSKNIQYF.

The chain carries TRBV2 and TRBJ2-5, with TRBD1 identical over 7 bases. Per germline, CDR1 SNHLY and CDR2 FYNNEI. The CDR3 contains 16 residues. J was trimmed by 5 bases and V by 5 bases; bases with no gene match: 14. CDR3 sequence reads: CASSRPGQRVGETQYF. The CDR3 nucleotides are TGTGCCAGCAGTCGCCCGGGACAGAGGGTGGGGGAGACCCAGTACTTC.

The chain has TRBV28 and TRBJ1-5; 7 bases agree with TRBD1. CDR1 is MDHEN and CDR2 is SYDVKM in the germline V gene. The V and J ends lost 2 bases and 6 bases, in that order; junction bases with no gene match: 7. The CDR3 runs 15 residues. The CDR3 bases are TGTGCCAGCAGTTTACCCACAGGGGTTGTTCAGCCCCAGCATTTT. It yields the protein CASSLPTGVVQPQHF.

The chain couples TRBV5-6 to TRBJ2-2; TRBD1 agrees at 7 bases. V gave up 4 bases and J gave up 0 bases; unmatched junction bases: 6. CDR3 size: 16 residues. CDR1 is SGHDT, CDR2 YYEEEE, per germline. Here the CDR3 reads CASSPIQGANTGELFF. DNA for the CDR3: TGTGCCAGCAGCCCCATCCAGGGGGCGAACACCGGGGAGCTGTTTTTT.

CDR3: CASRLLGEYSNQPQHF. The CDR3 DNA is TGTGCCAGCAGGCTCCTAGGGGAATATAGCAATCAGCCCCAGCATTTT. V is TRBV27 and J is TRBJ1-5; TRBD1 might be the D (5 bases). The ends were cut back, 6 bases at V and 0 bases at J, with 15 bases in the middle. The germline gives CDR1 MNHEY, CDR2 SMNVEV (reference sequence). The CDR3 loop spans 16 amino acids.